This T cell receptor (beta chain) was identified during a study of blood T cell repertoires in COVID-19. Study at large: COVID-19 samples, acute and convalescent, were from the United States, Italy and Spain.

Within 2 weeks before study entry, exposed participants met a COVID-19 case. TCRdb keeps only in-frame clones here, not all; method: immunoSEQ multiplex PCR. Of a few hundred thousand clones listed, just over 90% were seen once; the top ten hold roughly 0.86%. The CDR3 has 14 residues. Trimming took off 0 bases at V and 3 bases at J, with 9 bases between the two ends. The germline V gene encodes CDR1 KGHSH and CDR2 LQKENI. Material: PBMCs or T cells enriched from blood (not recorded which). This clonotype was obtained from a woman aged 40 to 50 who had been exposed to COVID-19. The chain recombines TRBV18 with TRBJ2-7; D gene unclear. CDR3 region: CASSPPTENYEQYF. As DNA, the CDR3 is TGTGCCAGCTCACCACCCACAGAAAACTACGAGCAGTACTTC.